This TCR beta chain was obtained from a study of T cells in Graves' hyperthyroidism and ophthalmopathy. Overall study context: Prior to any treatment, at the point of initial diagnosis, peripheral blood was collected. Study outcomes and limitations: Ophthalmopathy and stable hyperthyroidism were told apart by a 13 V-J model.

CDR1 and CDR2 from the germline V gene are MNHNS and SASEGT. There are 16 residues in the CDR3. Trimming took 7 bases from V and 7 from J; bases not matched to a gene: 14. Details on this clonotype: As yet, its antigen is unknown.

TCR beta CDR3 regions were amplified from RNA. The TCR CDR3 first-round RT-PCR relied on the HTBI primer set. TCRdb redid the calling of the multiplex PCR reads with MiXCR, one entry per CDR3 protein. Of some 650,000 distinct CDR3 sequences listed, roughly a sixth are singletons. Disease lasting under 3 months, a NOSPECS grade of at least 4, and a Clinical Activity Score of at least 3 were features of the ophthalmopathy patients. Diagnosis relied on clinical symptoms, serum thyroxine and TRAb, thyroid ultrasound and orbital computed tomography. The source is a woman in her forties with Graves' ophthalmopathy. Sequencing used blood. The chain recombines TRBV6-1 with TRBJ2-7; 12 nucleotides agree with TRBD1. CDR3 sequence (DNA): TGTGCCAGCACCGGGACAGGGGGCCTCTCCGGGGAAGAGCAGTACTTC. As protein: CASTGTGGLSGEEQYF.